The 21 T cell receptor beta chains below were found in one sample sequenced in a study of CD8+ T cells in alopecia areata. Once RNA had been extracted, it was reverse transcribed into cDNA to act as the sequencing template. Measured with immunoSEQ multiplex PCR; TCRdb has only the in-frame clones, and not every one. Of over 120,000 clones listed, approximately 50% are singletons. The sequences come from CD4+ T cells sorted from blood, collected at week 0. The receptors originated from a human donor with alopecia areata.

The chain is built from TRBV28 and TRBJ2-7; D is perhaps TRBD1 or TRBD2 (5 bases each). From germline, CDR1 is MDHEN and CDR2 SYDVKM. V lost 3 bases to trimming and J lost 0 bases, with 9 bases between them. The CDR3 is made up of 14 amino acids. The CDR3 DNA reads TGTGCCAGCAGTTTCCAGGGACGCTCCTACGAGCAGTACTTC. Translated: CASSFQGRSYEQYF.

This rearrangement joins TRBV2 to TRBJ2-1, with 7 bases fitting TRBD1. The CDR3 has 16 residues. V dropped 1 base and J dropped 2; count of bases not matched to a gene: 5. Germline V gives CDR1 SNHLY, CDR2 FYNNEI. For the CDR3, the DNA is TGTGCCAGCAGTGAAGAGGACAGGCCTGCCTACAATGAGCAGTTCTTC. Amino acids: CASSEEDRPAYNEQFF.

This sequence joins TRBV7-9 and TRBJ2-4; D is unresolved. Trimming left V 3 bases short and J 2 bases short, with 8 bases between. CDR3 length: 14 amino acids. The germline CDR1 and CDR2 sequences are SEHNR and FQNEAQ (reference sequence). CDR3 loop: CASSLSHTKNIQYF. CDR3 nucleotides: TGTGCCAGCAGCTTGTCCCACACCAAAAACATTCAGTACTTC. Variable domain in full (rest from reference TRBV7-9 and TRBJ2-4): DTGVSQNPRHKITKRGQNVTFRCDPISEHNRLYWYRQTLGQGPEFLTYFQNEAQLEKSRLLSDRFSAERPKGSFSTLEIQRTEQGDSAMYLCASSLSHTKNIQYFGAGTRLSVL.

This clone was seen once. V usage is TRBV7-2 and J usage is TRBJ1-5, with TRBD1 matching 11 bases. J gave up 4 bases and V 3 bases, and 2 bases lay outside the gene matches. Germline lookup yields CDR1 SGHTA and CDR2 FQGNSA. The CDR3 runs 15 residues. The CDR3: CASSLDRGLNQPQHF. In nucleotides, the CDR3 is TGTGCCAGCAGCTTGGACAGGGGGCTGAATCAGCCCCAGCATTTT.

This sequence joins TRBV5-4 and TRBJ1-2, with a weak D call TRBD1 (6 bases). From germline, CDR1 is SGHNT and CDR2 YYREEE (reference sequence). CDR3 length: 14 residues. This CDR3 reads CAFRRGGGLYGYTF. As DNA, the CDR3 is TGTGCATTCCGGAGGGGGGGCGGCCTCTATGGCTACACCTTC.

CDR3 loop: CASTWTSGSGTQYF. CDR3 bases: TGTGCCAGCACCTGGACTAGCGGGAGCGGTACGCAGTATTTT. The rearrangement uses TRBV27 and TRBJ2-3, with 13 positions matching TRBD2. V lost 7 bases and J lost 8; bases outside the gene matches: 6. The CDR3 covers 14 residues. Germline CDR1 and CDR2: MNHEY and SMNVEV (reference sequence).

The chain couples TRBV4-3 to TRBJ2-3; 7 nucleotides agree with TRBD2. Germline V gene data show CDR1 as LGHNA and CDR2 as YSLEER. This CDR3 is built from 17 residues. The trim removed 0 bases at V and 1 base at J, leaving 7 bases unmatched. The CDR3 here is CASSQDAAGDRTDTQYF. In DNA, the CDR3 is TGCGCCAGCAGCCAAGACGCGGCGGGGGATCGCACAGATACGCAGTATTTT.

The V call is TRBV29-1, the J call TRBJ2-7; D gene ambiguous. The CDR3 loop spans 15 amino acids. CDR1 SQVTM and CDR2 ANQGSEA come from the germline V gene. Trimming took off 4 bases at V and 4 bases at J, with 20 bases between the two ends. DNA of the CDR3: TGCAGCGTTGTCGGCACACTCGAGAGACCGTACGAGCAGTACTTC. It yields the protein CSVVGTLERPYEQYF.

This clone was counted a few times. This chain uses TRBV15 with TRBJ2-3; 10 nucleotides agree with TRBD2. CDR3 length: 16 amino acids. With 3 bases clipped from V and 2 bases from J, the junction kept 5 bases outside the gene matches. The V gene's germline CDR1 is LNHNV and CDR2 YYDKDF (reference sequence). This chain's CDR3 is CATSSWTSGYTDTQYF. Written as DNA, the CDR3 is TGTGCCACCAGCAGTTGGACTAGCGGATACACAGATACGCAGTATTTT.

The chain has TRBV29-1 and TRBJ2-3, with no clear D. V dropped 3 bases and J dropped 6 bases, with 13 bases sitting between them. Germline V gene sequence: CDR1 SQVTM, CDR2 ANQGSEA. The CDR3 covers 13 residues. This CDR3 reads CSVDVRPMDTQYF. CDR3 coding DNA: TGCAGCGTTGATGTTAGGCCGATGGATACGCAGTATTTT.

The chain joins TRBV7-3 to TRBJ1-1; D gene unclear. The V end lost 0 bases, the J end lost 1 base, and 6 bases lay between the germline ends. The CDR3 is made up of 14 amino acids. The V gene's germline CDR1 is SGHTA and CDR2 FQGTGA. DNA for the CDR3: TGTGCCAGCAGCTTAACCGGCCAGAACACTGAAGCTTTCTTT. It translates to CASSLTGQNTEAFF.

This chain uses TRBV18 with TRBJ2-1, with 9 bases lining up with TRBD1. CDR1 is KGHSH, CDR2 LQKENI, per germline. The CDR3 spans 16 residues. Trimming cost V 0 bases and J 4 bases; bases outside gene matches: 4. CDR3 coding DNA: TGTGCCAGCTCACCACCCACAGGGGGCGTGTACAATGAGCAGTTCTTC. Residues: CASSPPTGGVYNEQFF.

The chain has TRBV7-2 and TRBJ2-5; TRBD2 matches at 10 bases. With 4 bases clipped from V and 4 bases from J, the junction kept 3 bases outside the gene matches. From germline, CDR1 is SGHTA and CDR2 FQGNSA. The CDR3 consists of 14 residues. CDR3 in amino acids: CASSSSSGRETQYF. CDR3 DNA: TGTGCCAGCAGCTCATCTAGCGGGAGAGAGACCCAGTACTTC.

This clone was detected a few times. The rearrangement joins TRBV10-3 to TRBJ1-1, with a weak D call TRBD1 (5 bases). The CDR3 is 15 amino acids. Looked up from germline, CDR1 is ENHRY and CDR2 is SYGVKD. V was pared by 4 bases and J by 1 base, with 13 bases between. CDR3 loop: CAISGSLGQNTEAFF. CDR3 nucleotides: TGTGCCATCAGTGGATCTCTCGGACAGAACACTGAAGCTTTCTTT.

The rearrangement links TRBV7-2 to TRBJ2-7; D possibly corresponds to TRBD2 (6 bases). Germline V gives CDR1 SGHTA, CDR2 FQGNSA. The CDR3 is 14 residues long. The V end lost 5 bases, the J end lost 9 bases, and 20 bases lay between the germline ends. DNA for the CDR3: TGTGCCAGCAGCACCCGTAGCGGAGGTATGACGCAGTACTTC. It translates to CASSTRSGGMTQYF.

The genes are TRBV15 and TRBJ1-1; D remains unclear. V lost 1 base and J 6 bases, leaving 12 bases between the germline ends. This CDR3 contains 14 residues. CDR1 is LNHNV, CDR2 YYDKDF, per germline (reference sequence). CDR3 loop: CATSRVNLAAEAFF. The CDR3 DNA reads TGTGCCACCAGCAGAGTGAATTTGGCCGCTGAAGCTTTCTTT. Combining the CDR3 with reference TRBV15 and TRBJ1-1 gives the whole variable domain DAMVIQNPRYQVTQFGKPVTLSCSQTLNHNVMYWYQQKSSQAPKLLFHYYDKDFNNEADTPDNFQSRRPNTSFCFLDIRSPGLGDTAMYLCATSRVNLAAEAFFGQGTRLTVV.

The CDR3 region is CASSQDRGQGFYEQYF. The CDR3 DNA follows: TGTGCCAGCAGCCAAGATCGAGGACAGGGGTTTTACGAGCAGTACTTC. This chain joins TRBV4-2 and TRBJ2-7; TRBD1 matches at 9 bases. The germline V gene encodes CDR1 LGHNA and CDR2 YNFKEQ. This CDR3 is built from 16 residues. The ends lost 0 bases at V and 4 bases at J; junction bases unmatched: 7.

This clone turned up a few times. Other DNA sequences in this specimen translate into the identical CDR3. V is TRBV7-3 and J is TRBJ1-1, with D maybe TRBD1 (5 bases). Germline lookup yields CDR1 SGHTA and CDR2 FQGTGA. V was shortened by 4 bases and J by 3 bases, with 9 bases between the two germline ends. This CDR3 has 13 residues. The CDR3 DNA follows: TGTGCCAGCAGCTACACCAGGGACACTGAAGCTTTCTTT. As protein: CASSYTRDTEAFF.

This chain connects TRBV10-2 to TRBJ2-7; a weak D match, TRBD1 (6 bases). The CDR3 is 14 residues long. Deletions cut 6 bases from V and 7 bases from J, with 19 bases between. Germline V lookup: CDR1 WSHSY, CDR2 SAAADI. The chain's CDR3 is CASSTPGTSQEQYF. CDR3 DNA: TGCGCCAGCAGCACTCCCGGGACATCACAGGAGCAGTACTTC.

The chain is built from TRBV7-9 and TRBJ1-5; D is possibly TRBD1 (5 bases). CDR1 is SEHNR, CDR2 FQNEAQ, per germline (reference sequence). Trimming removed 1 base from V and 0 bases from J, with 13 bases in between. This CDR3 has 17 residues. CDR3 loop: CASSLGGPNHSNQPQHF. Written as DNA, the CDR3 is TGTGCCAGCAGCTTAGGGGGACCGAACCATAGCAATCAGCCCCAGCATTTT.

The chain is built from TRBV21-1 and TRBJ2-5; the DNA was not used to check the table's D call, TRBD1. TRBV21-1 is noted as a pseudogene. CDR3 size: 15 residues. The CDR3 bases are TGTGCCAGCGCAGCCGGACAGGGGAAGAAAGAGACCCAGTACTTC. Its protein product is CASAAGQGKKETQYF.